Sequencing of this T cell receptor beta chain was carried out in a study of T cell responses to AZD1222 COVID-19 vaccine (dated by TCRdb to 2020 to 2022). Turning to the overall study: AZD1222 recipients with second doses at about 4 weeks or about 12 weeks were pooled, because spike-specific TCR depth and breadth did not differ between schedules. TCR sequencing was performed for more than 230 trial participants, of whom around 210 were given two doses of AZD1222 and approximately 26 were given two doses of MenACWY control vaccine. Trial participants were enrolled into age subgroups of 18-55, 56-69 and 70-plus years, which contained approximately 150, 30 and 60 TCR-sequenced participants, respectively.

The time point label here, explained by the study, means: baseline before first vaccination. Samples from vaccinated people were obtained from the UK trials COV001 and COV002, which included a single-blind randomized controlled phase 2/3 trial of AZD1222 (ChAdOx1 nCoV-19) in healthy adults. For TCRbeta chain sequencing, PBMC samples from trial participants were taken at day 0 and at day 28 after the second dose. The CDR3 regions of human TCRbeta chains were analyzed by immunosequencing. The study's processing was this. TCRs in the repertoires were compared against a reference library of SARS-CoV-2-specific TCRs that had been generated with the MIRA antigen-specificity platform. Breadth meant the fraction of unique TCRs that were SARS-CoV-2-associated, whereas depth meant the fraction of total T cells that were SARS-CoV-2-associated. Using the MIRA data, every spike-specific TCR was mapped to the spike region that the TCR reacted to and assigned to either a CD4 or a CD8 class. Log10-transformed breadth and depth values were compared by one-way ANOVA with Sidak's multiple comparisons tests. TCRdb holds this immuneACCESS table with in-frame rearrangements only. Some clones are missing; in checked studies, unresolved V genes explain under half, and the rest has no known cause. Clone size and the V and J calls come from that table; the DNA yielded D and trimming. For this sample the table gives about 150,000 clones, of which around nine tenths were detected only once. The ten most abundant clones make up 5.2% of the sample.

Remarks on this clone: Its antigen is currently not known. It has no much larger one-base neighbor in the sample; base qualities were not kept.

The paper's findings and limits, for the study overall: CD4 TCRs associated with the vaccine covered the entire spike protein, and the dominant responses were in regions 160-218 and 743-854. Because no day 14 peak-response samples were available, the repertoires could be characterized only after the peak T cell response. In the small 56-69-year group, the increase in depth fell short of significance, most likely because of low power. Epitopes outside the regions mutated in the B.1.351 and B.1.1.7 variants were reportedly recognized by nearly half of the unique spike-specific TCRs. Conclusions about previously exposed vaccinees are limited because only six or seven AZD1222 recipients were SARS-CoV-2 seropositive at baseline. Spike-specific TCR breadth and depth rose significantly after two AZD1222 doses compared with day 0 and with MenACWY recipients. Most participants were white British and females outnumbered males, and the authors suggested that clonal diversity may have been underestimated.

This TCR derives from an adult in good health. Source: peripheral blood, taken on day 0 of AZD1222 vaccination.

The sequenced DNA is TGTGCCAGCAGCACCGACAGGGGGCCTGGCTATGGCTACACCTTC. It translates to CASSTDRGPGYGYTF. This receptor chain uses TRBV5-5 and TRBJ1-2, with 10 junctional bases fitting TRBD1. Measured from the cysteine to the phenylalanine, the CDR3 is 15 residues long. Only the CDR3 DNA is retained, 45 bases long and in frame from the first base. The V end gives up 4 bases and the J end 4 bases, leaving 7 bases in the junction not matched to a gene. The germline V gene (reference sequence) yields SGHKS for CDR1 and YYEKEE for CDR2.